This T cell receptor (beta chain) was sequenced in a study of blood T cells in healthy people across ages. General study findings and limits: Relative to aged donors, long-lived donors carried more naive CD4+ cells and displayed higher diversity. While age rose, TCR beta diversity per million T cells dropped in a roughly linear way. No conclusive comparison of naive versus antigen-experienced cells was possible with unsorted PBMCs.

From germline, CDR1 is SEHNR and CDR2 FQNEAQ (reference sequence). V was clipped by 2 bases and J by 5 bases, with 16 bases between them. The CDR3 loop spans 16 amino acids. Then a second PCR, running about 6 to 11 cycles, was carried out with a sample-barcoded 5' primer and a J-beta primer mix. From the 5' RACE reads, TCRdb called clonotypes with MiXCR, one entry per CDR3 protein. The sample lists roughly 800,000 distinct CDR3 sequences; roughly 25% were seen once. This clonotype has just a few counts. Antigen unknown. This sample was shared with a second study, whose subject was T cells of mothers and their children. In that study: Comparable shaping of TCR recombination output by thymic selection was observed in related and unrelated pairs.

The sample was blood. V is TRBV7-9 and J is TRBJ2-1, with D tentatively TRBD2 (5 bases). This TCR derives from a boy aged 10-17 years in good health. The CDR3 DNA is TGTGCCAGCAGCTTATCGGAAGGCCTAGCTCACAATGAGCAGTTCTTC. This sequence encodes CASSLSEGLAHNEQFF.